Listed below are T cell receptor beta chains from one sample, sequenced in a study of cytomegalovirus exposure and HLA in healthy donors. The protocol was immunoSEQ multiplex PCR, while the TCRdb copy is restricted to in-frame clones and leaves out a portion. The sample contains under 150,000 clones, about 80% of which appear only once. The sequenced sample was PBMCs. The source is a man younger than 45 in good health and CMV-seropositive. The CDR3 runs from the conserved cysteine through the conserved F or W. A D gene is named only where the DNA matches it firmly. The size field is filled for only some rows; it gives once, few, many or a size class.

j_call: TRBJ1-6; clone_size: -; d_call: -; v_call: TRBV10-3; cdr3_nt: TGTGCCATCAGAGACCGGGAGGAGATTGGATCACCCCTCCACTTT; cdr3_aa: CAIRDREEIGSPLHF
j_call: TRBJ1-5; clone_size: -; d_call: -; v_call: TRBV30; cdr3_nt: TGTGCCTGGAGTGGCGTAAATAGCAATCAGCCCCAGCATTTT; cdr3_aa: CAWSGVNSNQPQHF
j_call: TRBJ1-1; clone_size: -; d_call: -; v_call: TRBV6-1; cdr3_nt: TGTGCCAGCAGTGAACAACCGCAGGCAAACACTGAAGCTTTCTTT; cdr3_aa: CASSEQPQANTEAFF
j_call: TRBJ2-2; clone_size: -; d_call: -; v_call: TRBV21-1; cdr3_nt: TGTGCCAGCAGCAAAGCAGGGGACACCGGGGAGCTGTTTTTT; cdr3_aa: CASSKAGDTGELFF
j_call: TRBJ2-2; clone_size: -; d_call: TRBD2; v_call: TRBV5-4; cdr3_nt: TGTGCCAGCAGCTTGGGGTCAGGGAGGGCGAACACCGGGGAGCTGTTTTTT; cdr3_aa: CASSLGSGRANTGELFF
j_call: TRBJ1-2; clone_size: -; d_call: -; v_call: TRBV6-5; cdr3_nt: TGTGCCAGCAGTAGGGCGGGGAACTATGGCTACACCTTC; cdr3_aa: CASSRAGNYGYTF
j_call: TRBJ2-3; clone_size: -; d_call: TRBD2; v_call: TRBV9; cdr3_nt: TGTGCCAGCAGCGTAACCCCGGGACTAGCGGGGGGGCGTCAAGATACGCAGTATTTT; cdr3_aa: CASSVTPGLAGGRQDTQYF
j_call: TRBJ1-3; clone_size: -; d_call: TRBD1; v_call: TRBV6-5; cdr3_nt: TGTGCCAGCAGTTACTCTCGGGACAGAGTCTTATATTTT; cdr3_aa: CASSYSRDRVLYF
j_call: TRBJ2-7; clone_size: -; d_call: -; v_call: TRBV19; cdr3_nt: TGTGCCAGTAGTAAGGGGATCTCTTCCTACGAGCAGTACTTC; cdr3_aa: CASSKGISSYEQYF
j_call: TRBJ1-1; clone_size: -; d_call: TRBD1; v_call: TRBV27; cdr3_nt: TGTGCCAGCAGTTTAGGCAGGGGGTACGGGGACACTGAAGCTTTCTTT; cdr3_aa: CASSLGRGYGDTEAFF
j_call: TRBJ2-5; clone_size: -; d_call: TRBD2; v_call: TRBV29-1; cdr3_nt: TGCAGCGTTGAAGACGGGGCTAGCGGGGTTGAGACCCAGTACTTC; cdr3_aa: CSVEDGASGVETQYF
j_call: TRBJ2-3; clone_size: -; d_call: TRBD2; v_call: TRBV7-9; cdr3_nt: TGTGCCAGCAGCGCTGGTGGACTAGCGGGGGGGCGTGCTACGGATACGCAGTATTTT; cdr3_aa: CASSAGGLAGGRATDTQYF
j_call: TRBJ2-1; clone_size: -; d_call: -; v_call: TRBV5-1; cdr3_nt: TGCGCCAGCAGCTCACTTATAATGAACAATGAGCAGTTCTTC; cdr3_aa: CASSSLIMNNEQFF
j_call: TRBJ1-1; clone_size: -; d_call: TRBD1; v_call: TRBV9; cdr3_nt: TGTGCCAGCAGCGTTGGGACAGGGGAGACTGAAGCTTTCTTT; cdr3_aa: CASSVGTGETEAFF
j_call: TRBJ2-1; clone_size: -; d_call: TRBD2; v_call: TRBV2; cdr3_nt: TGTGCCAGCAGTAGGACTAGCGGGGCCTACAATGAGCAGTTCTTC; cdr3_aa: CASSRTSGAYNEQFF
j_call: TRBJ2-3; clone_size: -; d_call: TRBD2; v_call: TRBV7-9; cdr3_nt: TGTGCCAGCAGCTTAGGGTCGGGAGGAACGCGAGATACGCAGTATTTT; cdr3_aa: CASSLGSGGTRDTQYF
j_call: TRBJ2-1; clone_size: -; d_call: TRBD2; v_call: TRBV28; cdr3_nt: TGTGCCAGCTCGGGACTAGCGGGAGGTTGGGGCAATGAGCAGTTCTTC; cdr3_aa: CASSGLAGGWGNEQFF
j_call: TRBJ1-1; clone_size: few; d_call: -; v_call: TRBV5-5; cdr3_nt: TGTGCCAGCAGGCGGGGTACGGACACTGAAGCTTTCTTT; cdr3_aa: CASRRGTDTEAFF
j_call: TRBJ2-5; clone_size: -; d_call: TRBD2; v_call: TRBV7-8; cdr3_nt: TGTGCCAGCAGCTTAGGAGGACTAGCGGGAGTCCAGGAGACCCAGTACTTC; cdr3_aa: CASSLGGLAGVQETQYF
j_call: TRBJ2-1; clone_size: -; d_call: -; v_call: TRBV14; cdr3_nt: TGTGCCAGCAGCCCCGGACAGCTTAAATACAATGAGCAGTTCTTC; cdr3_aa: CASSPGQLKYNEQFF
j_call: TRBJ1-2; clone_size: -; d_call: TRBD1; v_call: TRBV28; cdr3_nt: TGTGCCAGCAGTTCCGGGGACAGTAACTATGGCTACACCTTC; cdr3_aa: CASSSGDSNYGYTF
j_call: TRBJ1-1; clone_size: -; d_call: TRBD1; v_call: TRBV6-6; cdr3_nt: TGTGCCAGCAGTTCTTCCGGGACAGGGGGCACTGAAGCTTTCTTT; cdr3_aa: CASSSSGTGGTEAFF
j_call: TRBJ2-7; clone_size: few; d_call: -; v_call: TRBV5-4; cdr3_nt: TGTGCCAGCAGCCCCCAGATTTCCTACGAGCAGTACTTC; cdr3_aa: CASSPQISYEQYF
j_call: TRBJ2-2; clone_size: -; d_call: -; v_call: TRBV6-6; cdr3_nt: TGTGCCAGCAGTTACGAAGGGGTGAACACCGGGGAGCTGTTTTTT; cdr3_aa: CASSYEGVNTGELFF
j_call: TRBJ2-3; clone_size: -; d_call: -; v_call: TRBV7-3; cdr3_nt: TGTGCCAGCAGAGGAGTCACAGATACGCAGTATTTT; cdr3_aa: CASRGVTDTQYF
j_call: TRBJ1-5; clone_size: -; d_call: -; v_call: TRBV29-1; cdr3_nt: TGCAGTTCGCGGGAGGGGCCCACGGAGCCCCAGCATTTT; cdr3_aa: CSSREGPTEPQHF